This T cell receptor beta chain was documented in a study of beta chain features in type 1 diabetes. Looking at the study overall: Over all samples combined, fewer than 140,000,000 sorted cells were examined. General study findings and limits: cDNA-based sequencing might over-represent cells highly expressing TCR. TCRB CDR3s were moderately but significantly shorter in Type 1 diabetes patients in all four CD4+ subsets. Diminished insertions and augmented deletions at VDJ junctions characterized type 1 diabetes patients. The similarity of naive, central memory and Treg TCRB repertoires appeared greater among patients than among healthy donors.

Worth noting for this clone: Its cognate antigen is unknown.

Germline CDR1 reads LGHNA; CDR2 reads YNFKEQ. This CDR3 spans 16 amino acids. J lost 3 bases, V lost 0 bases, and 5 bases had no gene match. Sequenced material consisted of expressed TCRB transcripts (all of the isolated RNA was reverse transcribed). Sequencing used immunoSEQ multiplex PCR; TCRdb keeps in-frame clones, though not all of them. The table lists approximately 270,000 clones, 14% of them singletons. This chain links TRBV4-2 with TRBJ1-1; TRBD1 agrees at 9 bases. Sequencing used naive CD4+ T cells from blood. This sequence was found in a man aged 25-45 years with type 1 diabetes. CDR3 loop: CASSQDPGQGDTEAFF. Written as DNA, the CDR3 is TGTGCCAGCAGCCAAGACCCGGGACAGGGTGACACTGAAGCTTTCTTT.